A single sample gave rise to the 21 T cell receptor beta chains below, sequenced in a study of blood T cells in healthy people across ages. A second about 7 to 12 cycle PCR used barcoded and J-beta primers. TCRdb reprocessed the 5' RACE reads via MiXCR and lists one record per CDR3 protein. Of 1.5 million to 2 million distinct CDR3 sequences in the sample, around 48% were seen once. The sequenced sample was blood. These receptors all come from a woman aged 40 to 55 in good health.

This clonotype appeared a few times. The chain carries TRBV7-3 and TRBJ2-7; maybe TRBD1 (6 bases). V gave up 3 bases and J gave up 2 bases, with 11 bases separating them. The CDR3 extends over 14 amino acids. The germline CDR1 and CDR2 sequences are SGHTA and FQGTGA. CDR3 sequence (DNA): TGTGCCAGCAGCTTTGACAGGTTTGCCTACGAGCAGTACTTC. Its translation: CASSFDRFAYEQYF.

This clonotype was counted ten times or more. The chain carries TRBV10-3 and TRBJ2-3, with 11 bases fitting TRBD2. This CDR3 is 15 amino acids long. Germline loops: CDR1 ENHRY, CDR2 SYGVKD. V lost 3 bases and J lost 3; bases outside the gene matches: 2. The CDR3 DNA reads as TGTGCCATCAGTGACCCTAGCGGGGGGACAGATACGCAGTATTTT. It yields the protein CAISDPSGGTDTQYF.

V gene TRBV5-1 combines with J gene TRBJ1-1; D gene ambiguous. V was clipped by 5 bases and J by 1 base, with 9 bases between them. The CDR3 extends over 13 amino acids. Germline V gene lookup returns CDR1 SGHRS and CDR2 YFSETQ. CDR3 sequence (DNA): TGCGCCAGCAGATGGGCCCGGAACACTGAAGCTTTCTTT. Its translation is CASRWARNTEAFF.

CDR3 sequence (DNA): TGTGCCAGCAAAGAAATACCGGGACCAGCGTCATTGGGGACCCAGTACTTC. This sequence encodes CASKEIPGPASLGTQYF. V gene TRBV2 combines with J gene TRBJ2-5, with D possibly being TRBD1 or TRBD2 (5 bases each). This CDR3 contains 17 residues. The V end lost 7 bases, the J end lost 7 bases, and 28 bases lay between the germline ends. From germline, CDR1 is SNHLY and CDR2 FYNNEI. The full variable domain, completed using reference TRBV2 and TRBJ2-5, is EPEVTQTPSHQVTQMGQEVILRCVPISNHLYFYWYRQILGQKVEFLVSFYNNEISEKSEIFDDQFSVERPDGSNFTLKIRSTKLEDSAMYFCASKEIPGPASLGTQYFGPGTRLLVL.

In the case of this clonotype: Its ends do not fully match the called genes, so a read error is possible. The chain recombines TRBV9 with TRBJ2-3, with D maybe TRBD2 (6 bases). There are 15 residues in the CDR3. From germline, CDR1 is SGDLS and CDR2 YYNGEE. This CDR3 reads CASSGDSLSTDTQYF. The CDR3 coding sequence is TGTGCCAGTAGCGGAGACAGTTTAAGCACAGATACGCAGTATTTT. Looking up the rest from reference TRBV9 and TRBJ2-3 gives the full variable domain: DSGVTQTPKHLITATGQRVTLRCSPRSGDLSVYWYQQSLDQGLQFLIQYYNGEERAKGNILERFSAQQFPDLHSELNLSSLELGDSALYFCASSGDSLSTDTQYFGPGTRLTVL.

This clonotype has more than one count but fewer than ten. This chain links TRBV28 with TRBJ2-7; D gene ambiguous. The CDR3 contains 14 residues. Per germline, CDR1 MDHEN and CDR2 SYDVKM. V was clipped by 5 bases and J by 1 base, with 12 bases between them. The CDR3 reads CASSPMLHSYEQYF. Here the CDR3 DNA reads TGTGCCAGCAGTCCCATGTTGCATTCCTACGAGCAGTACTTC.

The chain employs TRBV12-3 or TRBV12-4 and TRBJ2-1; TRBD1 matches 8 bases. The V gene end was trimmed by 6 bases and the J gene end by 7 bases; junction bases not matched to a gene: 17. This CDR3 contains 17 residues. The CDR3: CASSPLPDRVLLNEQFF. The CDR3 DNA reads TGTGCCAGCAGCCCACTGCCGGACAGGGTGCTTTTGAATGAGCAGTTCTTC.

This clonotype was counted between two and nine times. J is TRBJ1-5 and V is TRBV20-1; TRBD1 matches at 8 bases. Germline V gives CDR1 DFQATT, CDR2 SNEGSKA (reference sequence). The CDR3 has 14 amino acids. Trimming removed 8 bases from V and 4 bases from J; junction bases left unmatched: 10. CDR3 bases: TGCAGTCAGTTGACAGGGGCATCTAATCAGCCCCAGCATTTT. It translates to CSQLTGASNQPQHF.

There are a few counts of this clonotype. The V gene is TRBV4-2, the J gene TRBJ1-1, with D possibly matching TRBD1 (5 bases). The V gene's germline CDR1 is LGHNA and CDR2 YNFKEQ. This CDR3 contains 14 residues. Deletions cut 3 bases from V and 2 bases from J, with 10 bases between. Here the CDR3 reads CASSHTGFNTEAFF. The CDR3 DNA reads TGTGCCAGCAGCCATACAGGTTTTAACACTGAAGCTTTCTTT.

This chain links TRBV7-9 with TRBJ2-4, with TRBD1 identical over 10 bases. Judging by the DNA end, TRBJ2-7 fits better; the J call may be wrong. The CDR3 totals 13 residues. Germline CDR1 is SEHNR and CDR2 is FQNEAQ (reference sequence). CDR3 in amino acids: CANSRDRGYEQYF. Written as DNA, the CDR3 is TGTGCCAACTCCCGGGACAGGGGTTACGAGCAGTACTTC.

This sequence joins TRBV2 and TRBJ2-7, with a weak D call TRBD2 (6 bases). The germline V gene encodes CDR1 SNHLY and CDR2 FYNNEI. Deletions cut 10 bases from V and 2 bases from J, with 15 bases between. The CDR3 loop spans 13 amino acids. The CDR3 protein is CAILSGLPYEQYF. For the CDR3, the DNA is TGTGCCATCCTTTCGGGACTCCCCTACGAGCAGTACTTC.

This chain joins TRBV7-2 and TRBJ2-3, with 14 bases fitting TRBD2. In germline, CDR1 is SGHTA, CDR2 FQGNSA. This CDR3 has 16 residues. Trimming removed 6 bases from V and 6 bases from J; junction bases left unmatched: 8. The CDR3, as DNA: TGTGCCAGCAGTCGAAAGACTAGCGGGGGGGCCGATACGCAGTATTTT. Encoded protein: CASSRKTSGGADTQYF.

CDR3 amino acids: CASSHRAEGREQYF. The CDR3 DNA follows: TGTGCCAGCAGTCACAGGGCCGAGGGAAGGGAGCAGTACTTC. This chain links TRBV6-2 or TRBV6-3 with TRBJ2-1; maybe TRBD1 (6 bases). The last part of the DNA fits TRBJ2-7 better; the J call may be wrong. CDR1 MNHEY and CDR2 SVGEGT come from the germline V gene. The length of the CDR3 is 14 residues.

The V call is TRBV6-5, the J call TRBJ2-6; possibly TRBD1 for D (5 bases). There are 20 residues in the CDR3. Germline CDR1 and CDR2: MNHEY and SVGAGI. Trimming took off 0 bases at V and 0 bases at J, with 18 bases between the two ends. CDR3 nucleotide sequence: TGTGCCAGCAGTTACTCGGAAACCCAGGGCGTTTCCTCTGGGGCCAACGTCCTGACTTTC. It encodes CASSYSETQGVSSGANVLTF.

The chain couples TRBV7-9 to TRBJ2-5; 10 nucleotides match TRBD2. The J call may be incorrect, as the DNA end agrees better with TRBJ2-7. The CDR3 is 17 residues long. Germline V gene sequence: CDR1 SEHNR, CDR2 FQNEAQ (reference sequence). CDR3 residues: CASSSQFSGLARDEQYF. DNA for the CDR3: TGTGCCAGCAGTTCCCAATTCTCGGGACTAGCGCGTGACGAGCAGTACTTC.

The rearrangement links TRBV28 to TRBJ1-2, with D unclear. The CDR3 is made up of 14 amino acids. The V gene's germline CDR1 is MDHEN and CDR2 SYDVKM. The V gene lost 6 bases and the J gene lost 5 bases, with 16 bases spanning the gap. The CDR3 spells CASSRKRQTYGYTF. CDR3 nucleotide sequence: TGTGCCAGCAGCCGCAAACGCCAAACTTATGGCTACACCTTC.

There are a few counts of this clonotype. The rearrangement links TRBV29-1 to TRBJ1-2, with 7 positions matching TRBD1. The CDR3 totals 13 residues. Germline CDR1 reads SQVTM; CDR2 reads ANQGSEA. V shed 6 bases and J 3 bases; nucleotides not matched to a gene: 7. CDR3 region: CSVEDRSYYGYTF. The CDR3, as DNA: TGCAGCGTGGAGGACAGGTCTTACTATGGCTACACCTTC.

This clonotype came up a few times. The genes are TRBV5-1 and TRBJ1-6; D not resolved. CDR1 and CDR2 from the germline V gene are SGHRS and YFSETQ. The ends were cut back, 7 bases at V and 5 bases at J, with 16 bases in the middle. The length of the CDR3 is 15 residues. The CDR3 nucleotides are TGCGCCAGCTGCCTAAACATCGCGGATAATTCACCCCTCCACTTT. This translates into CASCLNIADNSPLHF.

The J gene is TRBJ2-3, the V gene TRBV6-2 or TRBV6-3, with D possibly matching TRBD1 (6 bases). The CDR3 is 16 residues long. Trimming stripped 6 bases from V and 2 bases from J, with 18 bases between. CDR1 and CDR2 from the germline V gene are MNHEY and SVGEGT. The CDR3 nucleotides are TGTGCCAGCAGGAGGACAGAACTTTTCCTCACAGATACGCAGTATTTT. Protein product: CASRRTELFLTDTQYF.

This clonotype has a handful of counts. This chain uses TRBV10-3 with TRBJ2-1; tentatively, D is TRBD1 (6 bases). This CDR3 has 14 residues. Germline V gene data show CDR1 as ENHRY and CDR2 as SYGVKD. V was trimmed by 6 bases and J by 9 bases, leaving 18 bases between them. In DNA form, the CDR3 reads TGTGCCATCAGGGAATCAGTACAGGGAGCTGAGCAGTTCTTC. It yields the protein CAIRESVQGAEQFF.

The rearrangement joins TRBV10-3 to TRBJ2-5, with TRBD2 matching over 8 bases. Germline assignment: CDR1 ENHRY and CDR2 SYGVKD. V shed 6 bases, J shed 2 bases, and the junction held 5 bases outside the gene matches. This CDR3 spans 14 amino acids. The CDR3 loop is CAISDGTRQETQYF. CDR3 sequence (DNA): TGTGCCATCAGCGACGGGACTAGACAAGAGACCCAGTACTTC.